These 16 T cell receptor beta chains were sequenced from one sample in a study of CD8 T cells in ankylosing spondylitis. Overall study findings and caveats: Seven to nine highly homologous variants made up a TCR beta motif that seemed to typify ankylosing spondylitis blood.

The antigens for these receptors are not known. TCRdb ran MiXCR on the 5' RACE reads and lists one entry per CDR3 protein. Of fewer than 550,000 distinct CDR3 sequences detected, roughly 5% appear once; the ten largest clones hold 3% to 4.5%. The sample comprised blood, either unsorted or a sorted T cell fraction (not recorded which). These TCRs come from a male donor with ankylosing spondylitis.

In its sample, this clonotype was seen many times. The chain links TRBV7-2 to TRBJ1-6; D is unclear. V lost 1 base, J lost 7 bases, and 11 bases lay in between. CDR1 is SGHTA, CDR2 FQGNSA, per germline. The CDR3 is 15 residues long. The CDR3 nucleotides are TGTGCCAGCAGCTTAGAGCCGGGGAGGAATTCACCCCTCCACTTT. Amino acid sequence: CASSLEPGRNSPLHF.

In its sample, this clonotype was seen many times. The chain is built from TRBV5-5 and TRBJ1-4; TRBD1 matches 8 bases. Germline lookup yields CDR1 SGHKS and CDR2 YYEKEE (reference sequence). V shed 5 bases and J 7 bases; nucleotides not matched to a gene: 7. The CDR3 covers 14 residues. CDR3: CASRTGGSGEKLFF. In nucleotides, the CDR3 is TGTGCCAGCAGAACAGGGGGATCGGGTGAAAAACTGTTTTTT.

This clonotype was counted only a few times. The V and J genes are TRBV6-2 or TRBV6-3 and TRBJ2-7; D is uncertain. The CDR3 runs 14 residues. V was clipped by 1 base and J by 4 bases, with 11 bases between them. Germline V gene sequence: CDR1 MNHEY, CDR2 SVGEGT. For the CDR3, the DNA is TGTGCCAGCAGTTACTGGGCAGGACCTTACGAGCAGTACTTC. It encodes CASSYWAGPYEQYF.

This clonotype showed up many times. The chain employs TRBV28 and TRBJ1-1; D remains unclear. The CDR3 is made up of 12 amino acids. Germline V gene data show CDR1 as MDHEN and CDR2 as SYDVKM. Trimming pared 8 bases from V and 4 bases from J, leaving 11 bases between. The CDR3 protein is CASLGHGTEAFF. In DNA, the CDR3 is TGTGCCAGCTTGGGCCACGGCACTGAAGCTTTCTTT.

This clonotype came up many times. The chain employs TRBV5-5 and TRBJ1-4; no definite D call. The CDR3 totals 14 residues. V dropped 2 bases and J dropped 3 bases, with 8 bases sitting between them. CDR1 and CDR2 from the germline V gene are SGHKS and YYEKEE (reference sequence). Here the CDR3 DNA reads TGTGCCAGCAGCTTCGCAGGTTCTAATGAAAAACTGTTTTTT. Protein: CASSFAGSNEKLFF.

This clonotype has ten or more counts. The chain is built from TRBV13 and TRBJ1-3; D unclear. Germline CDR1 PRHDT, CDR2 FYEKMQ (reference sequence). With 6 bases removed from V and 0 bases from J, the gap between germline ends came to 12 bases. This CDR3 spans 15 amino acids. CDR3: CASRRAGFSGNTIYF. CDR3 nucleotide sequence: TGTGCCAGCAGGCGGGCAGGATTCTCTGGAAACACCATATATTTT.

Ten or more counts support this clonotype. The chain combines TRBV25-1 with TRBJ2-3; tentative D call: TRBD1 (5 bases). The CDR3 is made up of 12 amino acids. Germline V gene sequence: CDR1 MGHDK, CDR2 SYGVNS. The ends were cut back, 3 bases at V and 7 bases at J, with 8 bases in the middle. This CDR3 reads CASSDREYTQYF. CDR3 nucleotides: TGTGCCAGCAGTGACAGGGAATATACGCAGTATTTT.

Many counts were recorded for this clonotype. The J gene is TRBJ2-7, the V gene TRBV29-1, with 8 bases lining up with TRBD2. CDR1 SQVTM and CDR2 ANQGSEA come from the germline V gene. Trimming at V came to 7 bases and at J to 3 bases, leaving 14 bases not matched to a gene. The CDR3 loop spans 15 amino acids. CDR3 bases: TGCAGCGCCTTCGGTACCGGGACTAGTTTCTACGAGCAGTACTTC. This codes for CSAFGTGTSFYEQYF.

This clonotype was seen ten or more times. The rearrangement uses TRBV7-2 and TRBJ1-5; TRBD1 might be the D (5 bases). Trimming shortened V by 3 bases and J by 8 bases, and 11 bases separated the two germline ends. The CDR3 spans 13 residues. Per germline, CDR1 SGHTA and CDR2 FQGNSA. Here the CDR3 reads CASSFLGVEPQHF. DNA of the CDR3: TGTGCCAGCAGCTTCTTAGGGGTAGAGCCCCAGCATTTT.

In its sample, this clonotype was seen many times. The chain has TRBV27 and TRBJ2-6, with a possible D match to TRBD2 (5 bases). Per the germline V gene, CDR1 is MNHEY and CDR2 is SMNVEV (reference sequence). The germline V and J ends were trimmed by 9 bases and 0 bases, with 9 bases remaining between them. CDR3 length equals 14 residues. CDR3 residues: CASGEPSGANVLTF. CDR3 nucleotide sequence: TGTGCCAGTGGGGAGCCCTCTGGGGCCAACGTCCTGACTTTC.

This clonotype has just a few counts. This chain links TRBV20-1 with TRBJ2-5; D not certain. The CDR3 is 11 residues long. V lost 3 bases, J lost 8 bases, and 10 bases lay in between. Germline V CDR1 and CDR2: DFQATT, SNEGSKA (reference sequence). DNA of the CDR3: TGCAGTGCTAGCCGCAGGTTAACCCAGTACTTC. It specifies CSASRRLTQYF.

This clonotype showed up many times. This chain links TRBV12-3 or TRBV12-4 with TRBJ1-5; D is undetermined. V lost 2 bases and J 6 bases, leaving 11 bases between the germline ends. This CDR3 has 14 residues. The CDR3 reads CASSLWGITQPQHF. CDR3 coding DNA: TGTGCCAGCAGTTTATGGGGAATCACTCAGCCCCAGCATTTT.

This clonotype has a count of ten or more. The V and J genes are TRBV7-8 and TRBJ1-6; maybe TRBD1 (5 bases). The CDR3 totals 17 residues. Germline V gene data show CDR1 as SGHVS and CDR2 as FQNEAQ. Trimming took off 6 bases at V and 6 bases at J, with 21 bases between the two ends. CDR3 protein: CASRISGTDPINSPLHF. CDR3 coding DNA: TGTGCCAGCAGGATCTCCGGGACCGATCCTATTAATTCACCCCTCCACTTT.

This clonotype appeared many times. Written as DNA, the CDR3 is TGCGCCAGCAGCCAAGATATTCAGCGTTTCTACGAGCAGTACTTC. Its protein is CASSQDIQRFYEQYF. The chain joins TRBV4-3 to TRBJ2-7; D gene unclear. Germline CDR1 is LGHNA and CDR2 is YSLEER. Trimming stripped 0 bases from V and 3 bases from J, with 12 bases between. This CDR3 spans 15 amino acids.

In its sample, this clonotype was seen many times. The J gene is TRBJ1-1, the V gene TRBV5-1; no reliable D call. There are 16 residues in the CDR3. V gave up 4 bases and J gave up 1 base, with 17 bases separating them. Germline assignment: CDR1 SGHRS and CDR2 YFSETQ. The CDR3 spells CASSPLVSGANTEAFF. In DNA, the CDR3 is TGCGCCAGCAGCCCCCTTGTTTCCGGTGCGAACACTGAAGCTTTCTTT.

This chain joins TRBV20-1 and TRBJ2-3; D may correspond to TRBD1 or TRBD2 (5 bases each). Germline V gives CDR1 DFQATT, CDR2 SNEGSKA (reference sequence). V lost 5 bases and J 4 bases, leaving 10 bases between the germline ends. The CDR3 runs 12 residues. The CDR3 here is CSASRGADTQYF. Here the CDR3 DNA reads TGCAGTGCTTCCCGGGGCGCAGATACGCAGTATTTT.